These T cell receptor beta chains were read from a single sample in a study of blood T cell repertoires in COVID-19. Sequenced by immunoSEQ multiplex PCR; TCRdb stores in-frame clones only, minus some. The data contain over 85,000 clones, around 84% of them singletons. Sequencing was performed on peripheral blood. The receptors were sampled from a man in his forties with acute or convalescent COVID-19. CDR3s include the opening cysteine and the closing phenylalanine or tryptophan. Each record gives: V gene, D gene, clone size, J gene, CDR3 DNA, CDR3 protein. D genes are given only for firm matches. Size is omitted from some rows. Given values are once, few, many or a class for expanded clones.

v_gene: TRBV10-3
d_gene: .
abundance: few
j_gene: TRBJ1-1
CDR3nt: TGTGCCATCAGCCTACAGGGAATCACTGAAGCTTTCTTT
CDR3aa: CAISLQGITEAFF

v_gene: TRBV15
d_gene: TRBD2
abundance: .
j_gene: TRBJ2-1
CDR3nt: TGTGCCACCAGCAGACGCCAGGCACGAGCGGGAAAAGGTGAGCAGTTCTTC
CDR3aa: CATSRRQARAGKGEQFF

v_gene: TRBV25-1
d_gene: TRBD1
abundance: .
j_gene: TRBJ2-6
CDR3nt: TGTGCCAGCAGTCACCCTACAGGACAGGGTACCGGGGCCAACGTCCTGACTTTC
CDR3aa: CASSHPTGQGTGANVLTF

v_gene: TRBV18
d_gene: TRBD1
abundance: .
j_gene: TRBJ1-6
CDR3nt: TGTGCCAGCGCATTGGACAGGGCGGGGTCACCCCTCCACTTT
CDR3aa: CASALDRAGSPLHF

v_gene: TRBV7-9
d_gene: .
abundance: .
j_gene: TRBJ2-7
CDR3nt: TGTGCCAGCACCCCTCCCGGAGCCCCCTACGAGCAGTACTTC
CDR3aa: CASTPPGAPYEQYF

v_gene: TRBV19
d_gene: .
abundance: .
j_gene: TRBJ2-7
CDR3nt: TGTGCCAGTAGTGCCGGGACGGGGGATTACGAGCAGTACTTC
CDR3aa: CASSAGTGDYEQYF

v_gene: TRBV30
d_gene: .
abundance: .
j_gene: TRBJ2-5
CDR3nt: TGTGCCTGGAGGCCCGCGAGCCAAGAGACCCAGTACTTC
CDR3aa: CAWRPASQETQYF

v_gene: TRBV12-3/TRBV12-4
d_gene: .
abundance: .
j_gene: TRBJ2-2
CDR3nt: TGTGCCAGCGTGAAGGAGTCCGGGGAGCTGTTTTTT
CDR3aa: CASVKESGELFF

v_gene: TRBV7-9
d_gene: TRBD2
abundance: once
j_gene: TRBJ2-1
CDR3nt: TGTGCCAGCAGTTATTCCGGGACTAGCGACCCAATCCAGTTCTTC
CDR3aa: CASSYSGTSDPIQFF

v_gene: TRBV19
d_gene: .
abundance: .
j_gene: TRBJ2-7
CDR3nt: TGTGCCAGTAGTATGACGGACGGGGGCGAGCAGTACTTC
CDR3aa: CASSMTDGGEQYF

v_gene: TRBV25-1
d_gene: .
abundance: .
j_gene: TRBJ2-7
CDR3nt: TGTGCCAGCAGGCTGGGCAGTTACGAGCAGTACTTC
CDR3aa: CASRLGSYEQYF

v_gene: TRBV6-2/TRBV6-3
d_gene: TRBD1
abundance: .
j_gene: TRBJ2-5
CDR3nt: TGTGCCAGCAGCCCGACAGGGGCCGGGGCCCAGTACTTC
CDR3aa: CASSPTGAGAQYF

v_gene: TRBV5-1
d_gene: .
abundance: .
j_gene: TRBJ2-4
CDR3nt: TGCGCCAGCAGCTTAACTGGACGGGATCAGTACTTC
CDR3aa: CASSLTGRDQYF

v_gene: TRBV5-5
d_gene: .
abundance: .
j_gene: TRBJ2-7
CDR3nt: TGTGCCAGCAGCTTGGTCCTAGGCGAGCAGTACTTC
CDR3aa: CASSLVLGEQYF

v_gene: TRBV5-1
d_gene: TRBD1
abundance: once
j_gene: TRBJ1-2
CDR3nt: TGCGCCAGCAGCCCGGGGGACAGGCGGAACTATGGCTACACCTTC
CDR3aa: CASSPGDRRNYGYTF

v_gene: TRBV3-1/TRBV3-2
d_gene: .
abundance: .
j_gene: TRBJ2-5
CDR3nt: TGTGCCAGCCGCAGGACAGCTTGGCAAGAGACCCAGTACTTC
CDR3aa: CASRRTAWQETQYF

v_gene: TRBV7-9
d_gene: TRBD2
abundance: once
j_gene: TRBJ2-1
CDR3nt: TGTGCCAGCAGCTCTAGCGGAAATTACAATGAGCAGTTCTTC
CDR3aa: CASSSSGNYNEQFF

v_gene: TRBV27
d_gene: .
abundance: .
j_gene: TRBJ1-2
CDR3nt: TGTGCCAGCAGCCCATCAGGGTCCAACTATGGCTACACCTTC
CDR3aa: CASSPSGSNYGYTF

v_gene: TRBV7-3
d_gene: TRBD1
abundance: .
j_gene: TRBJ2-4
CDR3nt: TGTGCCAGCAGCCCTAGGACAGGGGGAAAGGTCAAAAACATTCAGTACTTC
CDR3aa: CASSPRTGGKVKNIQYF

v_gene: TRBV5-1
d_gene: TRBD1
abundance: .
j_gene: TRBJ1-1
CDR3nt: TGCGCCAGCAGCTTGGATCCGGGACAGGGGTACACTGAAGCTTTCTTT
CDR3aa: CASSLDPGQGYTEAFF

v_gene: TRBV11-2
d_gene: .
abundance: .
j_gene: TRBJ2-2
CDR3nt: TGTGCCAGCAGCTTATTAGCGAACACCGGGGAGCTGTTTTTT
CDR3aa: CASSLLANTGELFF

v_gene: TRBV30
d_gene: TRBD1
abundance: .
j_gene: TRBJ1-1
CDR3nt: TGTGCCTGGAGCCACACAGGGGGCACTGAAGCTTTCTTT
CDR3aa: CAWSHTGGTEAFF

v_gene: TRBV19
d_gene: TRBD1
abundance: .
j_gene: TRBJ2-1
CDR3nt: TGTGCCAGTAGTAGCGCCGGGACAGGGGCCGCTGAGCAGTTCTTC
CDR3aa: CASSSAGTGAAEQFF

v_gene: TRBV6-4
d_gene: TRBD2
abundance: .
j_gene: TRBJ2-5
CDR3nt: TGTGCCAGCAGTGACTATCGACTAGCGGGGAATCAAGAGACCCAGTACTTC
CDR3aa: CASSDYRLAGNQETQYF

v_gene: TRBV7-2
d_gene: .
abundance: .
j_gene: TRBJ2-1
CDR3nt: TGTGCCAGCAGCCCCTTTAGCTCCTACAATGAGCAGTTCTTC
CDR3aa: CASSPFSSYNEQFF

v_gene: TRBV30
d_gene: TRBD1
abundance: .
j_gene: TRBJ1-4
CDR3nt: TGTGCCTGGAGTCCTGGGACAGGGGGGCTGGGTGAAAAACTGTTTTTT
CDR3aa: CAWSPGTGGLGEKLFF

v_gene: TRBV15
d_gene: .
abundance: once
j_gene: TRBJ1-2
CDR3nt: TGTGCCACCAGCAGCGGGCGGGGATTATATGGCTACACCTTC
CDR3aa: CATSSGRGLYGYTF

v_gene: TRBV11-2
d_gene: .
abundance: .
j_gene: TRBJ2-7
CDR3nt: TGTGCCAGCAGCTTAGAACCACTCCCCAACGAGCAGTACTTC
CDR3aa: CASSLEPLPNEQYF

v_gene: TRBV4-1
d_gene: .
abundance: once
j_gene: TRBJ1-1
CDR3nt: TGCGCCAGCAGCCAAGTAAGGGCCGGGGGTGAAGCTTTCTTT
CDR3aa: CASSQVRAGGEAFF

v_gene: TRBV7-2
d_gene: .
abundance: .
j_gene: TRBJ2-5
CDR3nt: TGTGCCAGCAGCTTAGTAACAGACCAAGAGACCCAGTACTTC
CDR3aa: CASSLVTDQETQYF

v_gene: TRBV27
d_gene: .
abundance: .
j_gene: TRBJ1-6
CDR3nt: TGTGCCAGCAGTTTAACTAATTATAATTCACCCCTCCACTTT
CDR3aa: CASSLTNYNSPLHF

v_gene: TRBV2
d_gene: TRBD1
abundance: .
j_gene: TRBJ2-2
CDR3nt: TGTGCCAGCAGTGGACAGGGCGCCGGGGAGCTGTTTTTT
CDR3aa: CASSGQGAGELFF

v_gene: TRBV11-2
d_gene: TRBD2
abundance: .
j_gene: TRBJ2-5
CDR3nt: TGTGCCAGCAGCAACCAGCGGGGGGCACAAGAGACCCAGTACTTC
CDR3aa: CASSNQRGAQETQYF

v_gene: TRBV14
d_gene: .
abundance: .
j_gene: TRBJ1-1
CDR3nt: TGTGCCAGCAGACACCGAGGGGGCACTGAAGCTTTCTTT
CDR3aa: CASRHRGGTEAFF

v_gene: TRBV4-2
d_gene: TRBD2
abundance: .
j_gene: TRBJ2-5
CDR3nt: TGTGCCAGCAGCCAAAAACTAGCGGGGGACCAAGAGACCCAGTACTTC
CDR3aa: CASSQKLAGDQETQYF

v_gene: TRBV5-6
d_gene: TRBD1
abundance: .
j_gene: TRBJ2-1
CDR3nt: TGTGCCAGCAGCTTGGTGGGTGGGACAGGGCCCCGCAATGAGCAGTTCTTC
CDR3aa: CASSLVGGTGPRNEQFF

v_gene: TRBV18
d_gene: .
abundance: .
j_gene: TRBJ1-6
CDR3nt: TGTGCCAGCTCACCCGGCATCGAGGCCTCACCCCTCCACTTT
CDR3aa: CASSPGIEASPLHF

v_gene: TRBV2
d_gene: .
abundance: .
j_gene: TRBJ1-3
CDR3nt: TGTGCCAGCAGTGAAGCCGCAGGGGAAGGAAACACCATATATTTT
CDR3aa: CASSEAAGEGNTIYF

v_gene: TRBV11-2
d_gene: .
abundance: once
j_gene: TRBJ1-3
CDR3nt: TGTGCCAGCAGCCCATTAACCGGGACACTCTCTGGAAACACCATATATTTT
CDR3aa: CASSPLTGTLSGNTIYF

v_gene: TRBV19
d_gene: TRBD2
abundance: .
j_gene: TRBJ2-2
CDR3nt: TGTGCCAGTAGTGGCGGGAGATGGACCGGGGAGCTGTTTTTT
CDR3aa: CASSGGRWTGELFF

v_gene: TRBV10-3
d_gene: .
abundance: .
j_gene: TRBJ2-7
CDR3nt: TGTGCCATCAGGGACAACTCCTACGAGCAGTACTTC
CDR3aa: CAIRDNSYEQYF

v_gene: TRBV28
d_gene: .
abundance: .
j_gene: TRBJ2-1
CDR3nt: TGTGCCAGCAGTTTACGCAATGAGCAGTTCTTC
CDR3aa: CASSLRNEQFF

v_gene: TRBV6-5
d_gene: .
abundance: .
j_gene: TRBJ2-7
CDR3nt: TGTGCCAGCACCCAACCACAAGTGGTATACGAGCAGTACTTC
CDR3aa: CASTQPQVVYEQYF

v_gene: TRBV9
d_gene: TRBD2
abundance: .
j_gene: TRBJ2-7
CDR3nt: TGTGCCAGCAGCCCATTAGCGGGAGCCTTCAACGAGCAGTACTTC
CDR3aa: CASSPLAGAFNEQYF

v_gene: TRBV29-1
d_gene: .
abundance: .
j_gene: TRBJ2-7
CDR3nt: TGCAGCGTTGGTAAGAGTTACCGGCAGTACTTC
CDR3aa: CSVGKSYRQYF

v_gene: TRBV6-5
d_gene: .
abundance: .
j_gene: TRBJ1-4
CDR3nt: TGTGCCACCTCGGGGGGGGGCGCGGATGAAAAACTGTTTTTT
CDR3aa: CATSGGGADEKLFF

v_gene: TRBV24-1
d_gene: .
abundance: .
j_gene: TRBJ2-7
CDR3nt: TGTGCCACCAGTGATTCGAGTTCCGAGCAGTACTTC
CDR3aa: CATSDSSSEQYF

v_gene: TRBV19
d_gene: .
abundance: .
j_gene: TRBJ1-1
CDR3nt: TGTGCCAGTAGTGGCTGGGGGGTCGACACTGAAGCTTTCTTT
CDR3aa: CASSGWGVDTEAFF

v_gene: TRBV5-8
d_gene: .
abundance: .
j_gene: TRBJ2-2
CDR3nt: TGTGCCAGCAGACCTGACAGTTTTGGTAACACCGGGGAGCTGTTTTTT
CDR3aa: CASRPDSFGNTGELFF